The clone carrying this T cell receptor (beta chain) was detected once. Its target is unknown. This specimen belongs to a study of CD8 T cells in Susac syndrome. RNA, at about 0.45 to 1 ug, was reverse transcribed with random hexamers. A single record per CDR3 protein comes from TCRdb applying MiXCR to the immunoSEQ multiplex PCR reads. The sample has approximately 220,000 distinct CDR3 sequences, over 90% seen once. The study sequenced TCR beta in blood CD8+ and CD4+ T cells. Treatment-naive patients with stable or active relapsing-remitting disease were the multiple sclerosis controls. Regarding the study as a whole: As acknowledged by the study, its TCR sequencing and HLA analysis included a relatively small number of individuals.

Germline V gene data show CDR1 as DFQATT and CDR2 as SNEGSKA (reference sequence). Trimming took off 3 bases at V and 5 bases at J, with 9 bases between the two ends. The CDR3 is made up of 12 amino acids. The J gene is TRBJ2-3, the V gene TRBV20-1; no reliable D call. The source material was CD4+ T cells from PBMCs. This receptor was obtained from a human donor with multiple sclerosis. The CDR3 is CSASKAEDTQYF. The CDR3 nucleotides read TGCAGTGCTAGTAAGGCCGAAGATACGCAGTATTTT.